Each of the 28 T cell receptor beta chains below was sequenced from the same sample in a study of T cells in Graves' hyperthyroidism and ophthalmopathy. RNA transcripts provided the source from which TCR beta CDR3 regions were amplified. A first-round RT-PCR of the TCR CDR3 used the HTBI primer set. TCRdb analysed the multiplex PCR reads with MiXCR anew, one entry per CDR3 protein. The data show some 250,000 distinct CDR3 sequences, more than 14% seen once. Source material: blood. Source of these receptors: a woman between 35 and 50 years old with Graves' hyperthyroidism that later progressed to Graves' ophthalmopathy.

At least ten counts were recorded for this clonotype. In DNA form, the CDR3 reads TGTGCCACCGACCCCCCTCCGGGACAGGGTATGGATACGCAGTATTTT. Its translation is CATDPPPGQGMDTQYF. This rearrangement joins TRBV28 to TRBJ2-3; 9 nucleotides line up with TRBD1. The trim removed 10 bases at V and 6 bases at J, leaving 17 bases unmatched. Germline V gene sequence: CDR1 MDHEN, CDR2 SYDVKM. The CDR3 sequence is 16 residues long.

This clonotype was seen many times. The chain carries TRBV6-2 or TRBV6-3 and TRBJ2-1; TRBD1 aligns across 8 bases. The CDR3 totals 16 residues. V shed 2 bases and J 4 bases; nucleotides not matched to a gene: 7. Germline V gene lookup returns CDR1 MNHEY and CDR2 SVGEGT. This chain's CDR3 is CASSYTDRGPYNEQFF. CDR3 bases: TGTGCCAGCAGTTACACCGACAGGGGCCCTTACAATGAGCAGTTCTTC.

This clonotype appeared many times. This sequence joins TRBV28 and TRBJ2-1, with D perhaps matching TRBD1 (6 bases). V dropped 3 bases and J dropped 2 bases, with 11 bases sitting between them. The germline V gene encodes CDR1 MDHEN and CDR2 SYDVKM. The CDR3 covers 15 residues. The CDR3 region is CASSFSQGTYNEQFF. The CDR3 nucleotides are TGTGCCAGCAGTTTTTCACAGGGAACCTACAATGAGCAGTTCTTC.

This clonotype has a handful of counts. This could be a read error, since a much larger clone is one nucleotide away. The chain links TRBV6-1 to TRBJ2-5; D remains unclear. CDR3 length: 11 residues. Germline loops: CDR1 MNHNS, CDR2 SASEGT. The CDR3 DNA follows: TGTGCCAGCAGTACCTTAGAGACCCGGTACTTC. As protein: CASSTLETRYF.

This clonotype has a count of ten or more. For the CDR3, the DNA is TGTGCCAGCAGCGCCGGGACAGGGCGCACCGGGGAGCTGTTTTTT. Translated: CASSAGTGRTGELFF. The rearrangement joins TRBV9 to TRBJ2-2; 9 bases are shared with TRBD1. Germline values: CDR1 SGDLS, CDR2 YYNGEE. V gave up 3 bases and J gave up 4 bases; unmatched junction bases: 4. The CDR3 sequence is 15 residues long.

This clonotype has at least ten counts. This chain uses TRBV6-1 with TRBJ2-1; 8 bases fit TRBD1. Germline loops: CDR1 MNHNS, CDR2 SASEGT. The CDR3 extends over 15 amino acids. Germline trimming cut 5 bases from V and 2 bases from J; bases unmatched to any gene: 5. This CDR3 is CASSLTGATYNEQFF. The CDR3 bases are TGTGCCAGCAGTTTGACAGGGGCCACCTACAATGAGCAGTTCTTC.

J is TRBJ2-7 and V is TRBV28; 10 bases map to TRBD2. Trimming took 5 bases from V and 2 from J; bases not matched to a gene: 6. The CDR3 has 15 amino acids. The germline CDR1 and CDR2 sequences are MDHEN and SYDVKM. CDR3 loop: CASSGGAGGAYEQYF. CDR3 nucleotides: TGTGCCAGCAGTGGCGGAGCGGGAGGGGCCTACGAGCAGTACTTC.

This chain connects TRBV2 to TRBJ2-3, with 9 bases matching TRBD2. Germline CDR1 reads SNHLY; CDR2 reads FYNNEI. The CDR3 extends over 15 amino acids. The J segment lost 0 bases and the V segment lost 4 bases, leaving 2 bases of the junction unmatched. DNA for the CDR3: TGTGCCAGCAGTGCGGCGGGAGGGAGCACAGATACGCAGTATTTT. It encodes CASSAAGGSTDTQYF.

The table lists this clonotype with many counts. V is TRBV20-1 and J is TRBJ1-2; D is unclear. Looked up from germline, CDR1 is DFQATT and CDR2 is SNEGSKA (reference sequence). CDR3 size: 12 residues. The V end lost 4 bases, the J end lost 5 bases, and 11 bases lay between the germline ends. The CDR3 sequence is CSATGPTYGYTF. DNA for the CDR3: TGCAGTGCTACCGGGCCCACATATGGCTACACCTTC.

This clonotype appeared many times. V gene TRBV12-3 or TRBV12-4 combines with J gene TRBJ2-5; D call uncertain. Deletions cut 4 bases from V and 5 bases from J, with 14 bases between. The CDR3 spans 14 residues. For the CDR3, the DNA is TGTGCCAGCAGTTCCTCCACCACACCGGAGACCCAGTACTTC. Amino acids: CASSSSTTPETQYF.

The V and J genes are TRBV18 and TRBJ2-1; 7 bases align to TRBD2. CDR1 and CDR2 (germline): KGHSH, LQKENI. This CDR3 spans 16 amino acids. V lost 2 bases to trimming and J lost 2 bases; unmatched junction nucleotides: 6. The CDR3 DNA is TGTGCCAGCTCACCATTTTCTAGCGGACCCTACAATGAGCAGTTCTTC. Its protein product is CASSPFSSGPYNEQFF.

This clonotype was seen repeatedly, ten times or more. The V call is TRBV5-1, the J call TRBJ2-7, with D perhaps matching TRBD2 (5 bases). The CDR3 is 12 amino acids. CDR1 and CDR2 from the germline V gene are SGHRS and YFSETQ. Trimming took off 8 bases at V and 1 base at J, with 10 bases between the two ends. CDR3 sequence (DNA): TGCGCCAGTACGGACTGGTCCTACGAGCAGTACTTC. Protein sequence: CASTDWSYEQYF.

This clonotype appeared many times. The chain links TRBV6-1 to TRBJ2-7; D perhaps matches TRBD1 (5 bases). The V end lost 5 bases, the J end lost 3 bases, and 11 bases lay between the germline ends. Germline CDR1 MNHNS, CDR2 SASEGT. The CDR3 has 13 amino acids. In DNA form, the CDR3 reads TGTGCCAGCAGTTCGGACACGAGCTACGAGCAGTACTTC. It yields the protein CASSSDTSYEQYF.

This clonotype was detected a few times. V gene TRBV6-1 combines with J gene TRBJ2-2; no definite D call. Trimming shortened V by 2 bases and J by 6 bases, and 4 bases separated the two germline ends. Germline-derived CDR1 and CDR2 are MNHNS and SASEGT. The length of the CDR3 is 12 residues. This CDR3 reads CASSERSGELFF. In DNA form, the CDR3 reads TGTGCCAGCAGTGAACGATCCGGGGAGCTGTTTTTT.

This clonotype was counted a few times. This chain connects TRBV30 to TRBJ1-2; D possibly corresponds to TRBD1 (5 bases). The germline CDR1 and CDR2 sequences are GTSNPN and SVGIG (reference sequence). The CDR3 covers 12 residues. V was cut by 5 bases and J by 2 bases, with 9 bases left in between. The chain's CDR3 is CAWERGNYGYTF. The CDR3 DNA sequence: TGTGCCTGGGAACGGGGGAACTATGGCTACACCTTC.

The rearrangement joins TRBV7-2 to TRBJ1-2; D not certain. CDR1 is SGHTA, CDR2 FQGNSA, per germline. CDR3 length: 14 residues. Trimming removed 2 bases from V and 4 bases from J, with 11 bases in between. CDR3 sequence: CASSLFPQRYGYTF. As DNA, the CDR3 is TGTGCCAGCAGCTTATTCCCTCAACGCTATGGCTACACCTTC.

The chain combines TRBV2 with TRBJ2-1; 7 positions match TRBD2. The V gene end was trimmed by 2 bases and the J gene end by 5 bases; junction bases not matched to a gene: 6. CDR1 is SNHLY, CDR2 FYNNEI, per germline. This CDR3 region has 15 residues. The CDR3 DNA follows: TGTGCCAGCAGTGAAAGACTAGCCCTAAACAATGAGCAGTTCTTC. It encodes CASSERLALNNEQFF. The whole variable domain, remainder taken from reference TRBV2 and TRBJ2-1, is EPEVTQTPSHQVTQMGQEVILRCVPISNHLYFYWYRQILGQKVEFLVSFYNNEISEKSEIFDDQFSVERPDGSNFTLKIRSTKLEDSAMYFCASSERLALNNEQFFGPGTRLTVL.

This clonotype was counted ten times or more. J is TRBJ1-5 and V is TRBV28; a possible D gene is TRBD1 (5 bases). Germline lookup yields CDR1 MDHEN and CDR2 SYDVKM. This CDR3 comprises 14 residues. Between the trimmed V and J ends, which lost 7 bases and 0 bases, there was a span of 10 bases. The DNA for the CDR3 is TGTGCCAGCACCCCAGACAGTAGCAATCAGCCCCAGCATTTT. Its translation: CASTPDSSNQPQHF.

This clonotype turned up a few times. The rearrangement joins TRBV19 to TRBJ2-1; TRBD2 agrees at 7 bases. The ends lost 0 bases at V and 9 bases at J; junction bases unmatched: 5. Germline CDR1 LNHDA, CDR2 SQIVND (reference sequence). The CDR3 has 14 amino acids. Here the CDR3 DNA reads TGTGCCAGTAGTATAGAGGGGGGGACTGGTGAGCAGTTCTTC. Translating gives CASSIEGGTGEQFF.

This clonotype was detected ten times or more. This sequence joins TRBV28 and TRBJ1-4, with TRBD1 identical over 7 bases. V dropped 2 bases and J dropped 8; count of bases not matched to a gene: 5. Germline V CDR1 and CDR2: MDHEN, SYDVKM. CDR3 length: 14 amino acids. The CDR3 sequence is CASSLPRTGEKLFF. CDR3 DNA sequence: TGTGCCAGCAGTTTACCCCGGACAGGAGAAAAACTGTTTTTT. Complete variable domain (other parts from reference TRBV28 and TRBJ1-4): DVKVTQSSRYLVKRTGEKVFLECVQDMDHENMFWYRQDPGLGLRLIYFSYDVKMKEKGDIPEGYSVSREKKERFSLILESASTNQTSMYLCASSLPRTGEKLFFGSGTQLSVL.

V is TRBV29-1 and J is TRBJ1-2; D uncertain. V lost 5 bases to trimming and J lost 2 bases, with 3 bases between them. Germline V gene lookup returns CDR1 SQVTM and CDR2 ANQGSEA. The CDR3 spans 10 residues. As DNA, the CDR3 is TGCAGCGTTTGGAACTATGGCTACACCTTC. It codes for CSVWNYGYTF.

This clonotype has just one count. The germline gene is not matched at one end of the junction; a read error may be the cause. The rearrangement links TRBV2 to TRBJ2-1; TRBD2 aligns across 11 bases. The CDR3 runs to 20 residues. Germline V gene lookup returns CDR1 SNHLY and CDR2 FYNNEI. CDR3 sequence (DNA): TGTGCCAGCAGTGGTACTACGGGACTAGCGGCTACCAGCTCCTACAATGAGCAGTTCTTT. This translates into CASSGTTGLAATSSYNEQFF.

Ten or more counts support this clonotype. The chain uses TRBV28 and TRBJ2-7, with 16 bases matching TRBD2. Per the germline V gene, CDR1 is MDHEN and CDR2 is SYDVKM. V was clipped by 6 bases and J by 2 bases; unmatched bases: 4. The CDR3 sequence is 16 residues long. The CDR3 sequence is CASSRGTSGRAYEQYF. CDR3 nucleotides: TGTGCCAGCAGCCGTGGGACTAGCGGGAGGGCCTACGAGCAGTACTTC.

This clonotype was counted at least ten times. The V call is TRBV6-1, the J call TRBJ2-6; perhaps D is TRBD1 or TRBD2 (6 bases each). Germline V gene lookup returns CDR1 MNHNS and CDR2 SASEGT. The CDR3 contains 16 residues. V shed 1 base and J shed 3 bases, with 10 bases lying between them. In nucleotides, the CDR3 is TGTGCCAGCAGTGAAGAGGGGGGCGGTGGGGCCAACGTCCTGACTTTC. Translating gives CASSEEGGGGANVLTF.

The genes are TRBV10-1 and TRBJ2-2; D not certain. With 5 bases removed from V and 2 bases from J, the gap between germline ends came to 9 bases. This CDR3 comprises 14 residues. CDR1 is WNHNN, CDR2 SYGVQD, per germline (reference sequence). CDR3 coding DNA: TGCGCCAGCAGTATCAGACTTAACACCGGGGAGCTGTTTTTT. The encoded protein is CASSIRLNTGELFF.

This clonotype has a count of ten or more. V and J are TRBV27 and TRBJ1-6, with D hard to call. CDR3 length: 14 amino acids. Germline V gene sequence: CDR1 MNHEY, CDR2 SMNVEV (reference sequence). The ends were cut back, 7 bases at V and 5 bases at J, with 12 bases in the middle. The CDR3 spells CASKLPGNNSPLHF. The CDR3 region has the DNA TGTGCCAGCAAACTACCCGGGAATAATTCACCCCTCCACTTT.

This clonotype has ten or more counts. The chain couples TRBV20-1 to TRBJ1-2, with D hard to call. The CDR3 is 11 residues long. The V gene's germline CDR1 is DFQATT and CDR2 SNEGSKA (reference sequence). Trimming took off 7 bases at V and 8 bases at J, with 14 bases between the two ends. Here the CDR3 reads CSGFSENGYTF. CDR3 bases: TGCAGTGGCTTTTCAGAGAACGGCTACACCTTC.

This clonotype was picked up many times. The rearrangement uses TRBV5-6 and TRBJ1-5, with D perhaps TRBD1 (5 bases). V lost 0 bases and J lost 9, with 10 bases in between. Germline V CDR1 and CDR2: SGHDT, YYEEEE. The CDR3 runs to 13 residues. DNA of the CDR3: TGTGCCAGCAGCTTGGGCAGGGCGCCGCCCCAGCATTTT. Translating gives CASSLGRAPPQHF.